The 29 T cell receptor beta chains reported below all come from one sample, sequenced in a study of blood T cells in healthy people across ages (dated by TCRdb to between 2014 and 2017). Library preparation employed 5' RACE. The listed sequencing device is Illumina HiSeq 2500. A second PCR of about 6 to 11 cycles was performed with a sample-barcoded 5' primer and a J-beta primer mix. In TCRdb, the public reads were trimmed at Q25 with fastp and aligned with MiXCR, with productive beta chains retained. Each CDR3 protein gets just one entry, which takes the most common genes and DNA from the rows behind it. Within this sample are some 1.1 million distinct CDR3 sequences, with roughly two fifths of them counted one time only. Less than 15% of the sample is held by the ten biggest clonotypes. Specimen: blood. The receptors shown here come from a man aged 18 to 35 in good health.

This clonotype was counted a few times. The chain carries TRBV9 and TRBJ1-2; unclear D gene. The V end lost 4 bases, the J end lost 6 bases, and 16 bases lay between the germline ends. This CDR3 is built from 14 residues. The germline V gene has CDR1 SGDLS and CDR2 YYNGEE. The CDR3 nucleotides are TGTGCCAGCAGCCCCAGAGAACGGCGCGATGGCTACACCTTC. This encodes CASSPRERRDGYTF.

This clonotype occurred many times. This sequence joins TRBV29-1 and TRBJ1-2; weak D call: TRBD1 (6 bases). Germline CDR1 reads SQVTM; CDR2 reads ANQGSEA. The CDR3 covers 17 residues. Trimming took 5 bases from V and 2 from J, leaving 24 bases between them. The CDR3 region has the DNA TGCAGCGTTCTAAAACGGGAGGCCGGGGACAAAAACTATGGCTACACCTTC. This sequence encodes CSVLKREAGDKNYGYTF.

Points on this clonotype: One junction end disagrees with the germline gene, perhaps due to a read error. The V gene is TRBV7-9, the J gene TRBJ1-2; D remains ambiguous. Germline V lookup: CDR1 SEHNR, CDR2 FQNEAQ (reference sequence). There are 15 residues in the CDR3. The CDR3 nucleotides are TGTGCCAGCAACTTATTAACAGAGTCTAACTATGGCTACACCTTC. It translates to CASNLLTESNYGYTF.

V gene TRBV25-1 combines with J gene TRBJ2-3; no clear D gene. V was trimmed by 6 bases and J by 1 base, leaving 8 bases between them. Looked up from germline, CDR1 is MGHDK and CDR2 is SYGVNS. This CDR3 has 13 amino acids. The CDR3 sequence is CASSEEGTDTQYF. In DNA form, the CDR3 reads TGTGCCAGCAGCGAGGAAGGCACAGATACGCAGTATTTT.

This chain joins TRBV7-2 and TRBJ2-3, with 9 bases identical to TRBD1. CDR3 length: 16 residues. CDR1 SGHTA and CDR2 FQGNSA come from the germline V gene. V was pared by 1 base and J by 1 base, with 3 bases of the junction left unmatched. CDR3 loop: CASSLVRQGGTDTQYF. The DNA of the CDR3 is TGTGCCAGCAGCTTAGTTAGACAGGGGGGCACAGATACGCAGTATTTT.

This clonotype was seen only once. The chain combines TRBV4-2 with TRBJ2-7; TRBD2 agrees at 13 bases. J lost 1 base, V lost 4 bases, and 13 bases had no gene match. CDR1 and CDR2 (germline): LGHNA, YNFKEQ. CDR3 size: 19 residues. CDR3 protein: CASSRAGTSGINFSYEQYF. As DNA, the CDR3 is TGTGCCAGCAGCCGCGCCGGGACTAGCGGGATAAATTTTTCCTACGAGCAGTACTTC.

The chain carries TRBV7-2 and TRBJ2-2, with D perhaps matching TRBD1 (5 bases). V was cut by 5 bases and J by 7 bases, with 20 bases left in between. CDR1 and CDR2 (germline): SGHTA, FQGNSA. The CDR3 runs to 16 residues. The CDR3 loop reads CASSPLRRVQGGELFF. CDR3 coding DNA: TGTGCCAGCAGCCCTCTCCGTAGGGTTCAGGGCGGGGAGCTGTTTTTT.

This clonotype appeared a few times. V and J are TRBV25-1 and TRBJ2-5, with D perhaps matching TRBD2 (6 bases). The CDR3 is 16 amino acids. The germline V and J ends were trimmed by 5 bases and 4 bases, with 20 bases remaining between them. CDR1 is MGHDK and CDR2 is SYGVNS in the germline V gene. The CDR3 loop reads CASSNPRGGWVETQYF. DNA of the CDR3: TGTGCCAGCAGTAACCCGCGCGGAGGGTGGGTAGAGACCCAGTACTTC.

The V call is TRBV4-2, the J call TRBJ1-3; D remains ambiguous. The germline V and J ends were trimmed by 2 bases and 1 base, with 15 bases remaining between them. The CDR3 contains 17 residues. Germline V lookup: CDR1 LGHNA, CDR2 YNFKEQ. The CDR3 DNA is TGTGCCAGCAGCCAAAAGCGGGGTGGCTGGTCTGGAAACACCATATATTTT. Amino acids: CASSQKRGGWSGNTIYF.

V usage is TRBV6-5 and J usage is TRBJ1-2, with 7 bases fitting TRBD1. The CDR3 runs 15 residues. With V trimmed by 3 bases and J by 2 bases, 6 bases remained unmatched. CDR1 and CDR2 (germline): MNHEY, SVGAGI. The CDR3 coding sequence is TGTGCCAGCAGTTATAGGGGGCGACAAAACTATGGCTACACCTTC. This translates into CASSYRGRQNYGYTF.

The chain joins TRBV20-1 to TRBJ1-2; D gene unclear. The CDR3 loop spans 14 amino acids. The V gene lost 3 bases and the J gene lost 2 bases, with 13 bases spanning the gap. The germline V gene has CDR1 DFQATT and CDR2 SNEGSKA (reference sequence). In nucleotides, the CDR3 is TGCAGTGCTAGTCGGCAGTTGGCGAACTATGGCTACACCTTC. This gives the protein CSASRQLANYGYTF.

This clonotype came up a few times. The chain's CDR3 is CASSLVQGKGYTF. The CDR3 DNA sequence: TGTGCCAGCAGTTTAGTACAGGGGAAAGGCTACACCTTC. V usage is TRBV12-3 or TRBV12-4 and J usage is TRBJ1-2, with TRBD1 matching over 7 bases. J was trimmed by 8 bases and V by 1 base; bases with no gene match: 4. CDR3 length: 13 residues.

This clonotype was seen only a few times. J is TRBJ2-2 and V is TRBV5-1, with no clear D. The CDR3 sequence is 15 residues long. V gave up 4 bases and J gave up 2 bases, with 12 bases separating them. In germline, CDR1 is SGHRS, CDR2 YFSETQ. The CDR3 DNA reads as TGCGCCAGCAGCAGGTATCAAGAAAACACCGGGGAGCTGTTTTTT. It codes for CASSRYQENTGELFF.

This clonotype appeared a few times. The rearrangement joins TRBV21-1 to TRBJ1-5; TRBD1 reflects the table's D call only, with no check against the DNA. TRBV21-1 is listed as a pseudogene. This CDR3 is built from 19 residues. The CDR3 protein is CASSRKNGTGGESNQPQHF. The CDR3 region has the DNA TGTGCCAGCAGCAGAAAAAATGGGACAGGGGGTGAGAGCAATCAGCCCCAGCATTTT.

V is TRBV20-1 and J is TRBJ2-3, with D unclear. This CDR3 is built from 12 residues. V lost 2 bases and J lost 6, with 9 bases in between. From germline, CDR1 is DFQATT and CDR2 SNEGSKA (reference sequence). The CDR3 bases are TGCAGTGCTAGAATTGGGCTGGATACGCAGTATTTT. The encoded protein is CSARIGLDTQYF.

The rearrangement uses TRBV10-3 and TRBJ2-2, with D tentatively TRBD2 (6 bases). The V gene's germline CDR1 is ENHRY and CDR2 SYGVKD. The CDR3 is 13 amino acids. Trimming removed 10 bases from V and 6 bases from J, with 15 bases in between. The CDR3: CASGETVAGELFF. Written as DNA, the CDR3 is TGTGCCAGCGGGGAGACGGTAGCCGGGGAGCTGTTTTTT.

The chain carries TRBV29-1 and TRBJ1-2; unclear D gene. In germline, CDR1 is SQVTM, CDR2 ANQGSEA. With 7 bases removed from V and 2 bases from J, the gap between germline ends came to 11 bases. CDR3 length: 12 amino acids. The CDR3 spells CSAGWRNYGYTF. The CDR3 DNA sequence: TGCAGCGCTGGCTGGCGGAACTATGGCTACACCTTC.

The chain recombines TRBV7-2 with TRBJ1-2; 8 nucleotides match TRBD1. V dropped 4 bases and J dropped 5; count of bases not matched to a gene: 9. The CDR3 spans 15 residues. Looked up from germline, CDR1 is SGHTA and CDR2 is FQGNSA. CDR3 protein: CASSSYPGQDYGYTF. For the CDR3, the DNA is TGTGCCAGCAGCTCTTACCCGGGACAGGATTATGGCTACACCTTC. The full variable domain, with the rest looked up from reference TRBV7-2 and TRBJ1-2, is GAGVSQSPSNKVTEKGKDVELRCDPISGHTALYWYRQSLGQGLEFLIYFQGNSAPDKSGLPSDRFSAERTGGSVSTLTIQRTQQEDSAVYLCASSSYPGQDYGYTFGSGTRLTVV.

The rearrangement links TRBV20-1 to TRBJ2-7, with 8 bases aligning to TRBD2. Germline-derived CDR1 and CDR2 are DFQATT and SNEGSKA (reference sequence). V was clipped by 0 bases and J by 7 bases; unmatched bases: 11. The CDR3 extends over 15 amino acids. Written as DNA, the CDR3 is TGCAGTGCTAGAGATCCCAGCGGGAGAGACAATGAGCAGTACTTC. It translates to CSARDPSGRDNEQYF.

The V call is TRBV9, the J call TRBJ1-5; the D gene is possibly TRBD1 (5 bases). There are 13 residues in the CDR3. With 4 bases removed from V and 10 bases from J, the gap between germline ends came to 15 bases. Per the germline V gene, CDR1 is SGDLS and CDR2 is YYNGEE. CDR3 in amino acids: CASSKVIGGPQHF. For the CDR3, the DNA is TGTGCCAGCAGCAAGGTTATTGGGGGACCCCAGCATTTT.

This clonotype was recorded a few times. The rearrangement uses TRBV6-2 or TRBV6-3 and TRBJ2-1; D not certain. V was trimmed by 2 bases and J by 0 bases, leaving 11 bases between them. This CDR3 spans 16 amino acids. Germline values: CDR1 MNHEY, CDR2 SVGEGT. The CDR3 DNA follows: TGTGCCAGCAGTTACGGTGGGGTGAGCTCCTACAATGAGCAGTTCTTC. This codes for CASSYGGVSSYNEQFF.

The chain employs TRBV29-1 and TRBJ1-2; no firm D call. CDR1 SQVTM and CDR2 ANQGSEA come from the germline V gene. The ends were cut back, 4 bases at V and 10 bases at J, with 16 bases in the middle. The CDR3 is 12 amino acids. The CDR3 nucleotides read TGCAGCGTTGTTTGGGGAACATGGGACTACACCTTC. Translated, it gives CSVVWGTWDYTF.

The rearrangement links TRBV7-8 to TRBJ1-5; unclear D gene. The CDR3 is 14 amino acids. The germline V and J ends were trimmed by 2 bases and 6 bases, with 11 bases remaining between them. Germline CDR1 SGHVS, CDR2 FQNEAQ. CDR3 sequence reads: CASSLKRAGQPQHF. The CDR3 nucleotides are TGTGCCAGCAGCTTAAAGCGGGCGGGTCAGCCCCAGCATTTT.

V gene TRBV7-8 combines with J gene TRBJ2-2; TRBD2 aligns across 9 bases. CDR3 size: 16 residues. Germline V gives CDR1 SGHVS, CDR2 FQNEAQ. The V gene end was trimmed by 5 bases and the J gene end by 1 base; junction bases not matched to a gene: 5. CDR3 coding DNA: TGTGCCAGCAGCCCCCCACTAGCGGGGAACACCGGGGAGCTGTTTTTT. The encoded protein is CASSPPLAGNTGELFF.

The genes are TRBV4-2 and TRBJ2-1; perhaps TRBD2 as D (6 bases). Germline values: CDR1 LGHNA, CDR2 YNFKEQ. The CDR3 is 16 amino acids. V lost 5 bases to trimming and J lost 5 bases, with 19 bases between them. CDR3 bases: TGTGCCAGCAGCTTCCTCCTGGAGGGAGTTCACAATGAGCAGTTCTTC. As protein: CASSFLLEGVHNEQFF.

This clonotype was seen a handful of times. This chain joins TRBV4-1 and TRBJ2-1, with D possibly TRBD2 on 7 matching bases. The V end lost 4 bases, the J end lost 4 bases, and 20 bases lay between the germline ends. The CDR3 consists of 17 residues. Looked up from germline, CDR1 is MGHRA and CDR2 is YSYEKL. The CDR3: CASSPGVRAGRYNEQFF. CDR3 bases: TGCGCCAGCAGCCCAGGGGTTAGAGCGGGGCGGTACAATGAGCAGTTCTTC.

This sequence joins TRBV3-1 and TRBJ2-7; no clear D gene. Germline V gene lookup returns CDR1 LGHDT and CDR2 YNNKEL (reference sequence). Trimming cost V 0 bases and J 0 bases, with 9 bases left between them. CDR3 size: 15 residues. The CDR3 DNA follows: TGTGCCAGCAGCCAAGATACGGTTGGCTCCTACGAGCAGTACTTC. Translated, it gives CASSQDTVGSYEQYF.

This clonotype was picked up a small number of times. The chain couples TRBV7-2 to TRBJ1-2; no firm D call. The CDR3 totals 12 residues. Germline V CDR1 and CDR2: SGHTA, FQGNSA. V was cut by 4 bases and J by 6 bases, with 9 bases left in between. CDR3 nucleotides: TGTGCCAGCAGCTCCCTGGAGAATGGCTACACCTTC. It codes for CASSSLENGYTF.

A few counts support this clonotype. The chain joins TRBV20-1 to TRBJ2-7; no reliable D call. Per the germline V gene, CDR1 is DFQATT and CDR2 is SNEGSKA (reference sequence). V was shortened by 3 bases and J by 1 base, with 10 bases between the two germline ends. This CDR3 is built from 13 residues. The CDR3 nucleotides read TGCAGTGCTAGCGACGGAACATCCTACGAGCAGTACTTC. As protein: CSASDGTSYEQYF.